The source of this TCR beta chain is a study of OX40 agonist ivuxolimab in advanced cancers. Study-level results: Normalized T-cell clonal expansion was also low in some nonresponders. Doses of 0.1 to 3.0 mg/kg were accompanied by clonal expansion of CD4+ and CD8+ blood T cells by week 6. CD8+ T cells averaged more expanded clones than CD4+.

To note about this clone: What it binds is unknown.

Produced via immunoSEQ multiplex PCR; TCRdb's table is partial and in-frame only. The sample lists about 35,000 clones, around 83% occurring once. V lost 5 bases to trimming and J lost 7 bases; unmatched junction nucleotides: 2. CDR3 size: 13 residues. Per germline, CDR1 MNHEY and CDR2 SVGAGI. This clonotype was sampled from an adult with an advanced solid tumor such as melanoma, head and neck, liver or kidney cancer. The sequencing here drew on CD4+ or CD8+ T cells sorted from blood, taken in a trial of the OX40 agonist ivuxolimab. The chain is built from TRBV6-5 and TRBJ1-6; 7 nucleotides match TRBD1. CDR3: CASSGTENSPLHF. The CDR3 nucleotides read TGTGCCAGCAGTGGGACAGAAAATTCACCCCTCCACTTT.